The clone carrying this T cell receptor (beta chain) has ten or more counts. The data belong to a study of tumor and adjacent non-tumor tissue in lung cancer. This sample's RNA came from whole unsorted tissue. TCRbeta libraries were built with three rounds of nested PCR, modified from ARM-PCR. MiXCR, applied by TCRdb to the multiplex PCR reads, yields one record per CDR3 protein. The sample gives 89,000 or so distinct CDR3 sequences, around 65% of which show up once; 15% is in the top ten. Germline values: CDR1 MNHNS, CDR2 SASEGT. This CDR3 has 14 residues. Trimming stripped 3 bases from V and 1 base from J, with 9 bases between.

The sequenced material came from lung tumor tissue. The sequence derives from a man between 70 and 80 years old with non-small cell lung cancer. V and J are TRBV6-1 and TRBJ2-5; D unclear. CDR3 nucleotides: TGTGCCAGCAGTGACGGAACAGTCCAAGAGACCCAGTACTTC. Its protein product is CASSDGTVQETQYF.